The sequence of this T cell receptor (beta chain) was determined in a study of cytomegalovirus exposure and HLA in healthy donors. For the study at large: The same platform used for the approximately 700 first-cohort repertoires was also used for the roughly 120 validation repertoires, as a later analysis reported. The study, taken as a whole, reports: In vitro confirmation showed a few CMV-associated chains to be CMV antigen specific. Overall, around 160 TCR beta chains were annotated as cytomegalovirus-associated.

Separate from the approximately 670-subject first cohort, the 120-subject validation cohort was the one that the donors belonged to. The CDR3 covers 14 residues. V was pared by 5 bases and J by 2 bases, with 11 bases between. Per the germline V gene, CDR1 is MNHEY and CDR2 is SMNVEV (reference sequence). Produced via immunoSEQ multiplex PCR; TCRdb's table is partial and in-frame only. This table holds 100,000 to 150,000 clones, approximately 91% found once. This clone was counted once. Its specificity is unknown. Sequenced sample: PBMCs. The clonotype originates from a man aged 30 to 39 in good health and CMV-seronegative. The chain employs TRBV27 and TRBJ2-3; D possibly corresponds to TRBD1 (5 bases). CDR3 residues: CASSSHRTTDTQYF. The CDR3 nucleotides are TGTGCCAGCAGTAGTCACAGGACCACAGATACGCAGTATTTT.